The entry below gives a single T cell receptor beta chain sequence along with its context. Its specificity is unknown. This record belongs to a study of OX40 agonist ivuxolimab in advanced cancers. Germline-derived CDR1 and CDR2 are MNHEY and SVGAGI. The ends lost 4 bases at V and 3 bases at J; junction bases unmatched: 3. CDR3 size: 16 residues. Only in-frame clones appear in the TCRdb table, and some are missing; sequencing was by immunoSEQ multiplex PCR. This table has 75,000 to 95,000 clones, around 93% appearing once. Overall study results and limits: In CD8+ T cells, expanded clones were on average more numerous than in CD4+. Some of the nonresponding patients also showed low levels of normalized T-cell clonal expansion.

This chain uses TRBV6-5 with TRBJ2-2, with TRBD2 matching over 12 bases. The clonotype was recovered from an adult with an advanced solid tumor such as melanoma, head and neck, liver or kidney cancer. The specimen comprised CD4+ or CD8+ T cells sorted from blood, sampled in a trial of the OX40 agonist ivuxolimab. Here the CDR3 reads CASSLGLAGDTGELFF. CDR3 DNA sequence: TGTGCCAGCAGTTTGGGACTAGCGGGCGACACCGGGGAGCTGTTTTTT.